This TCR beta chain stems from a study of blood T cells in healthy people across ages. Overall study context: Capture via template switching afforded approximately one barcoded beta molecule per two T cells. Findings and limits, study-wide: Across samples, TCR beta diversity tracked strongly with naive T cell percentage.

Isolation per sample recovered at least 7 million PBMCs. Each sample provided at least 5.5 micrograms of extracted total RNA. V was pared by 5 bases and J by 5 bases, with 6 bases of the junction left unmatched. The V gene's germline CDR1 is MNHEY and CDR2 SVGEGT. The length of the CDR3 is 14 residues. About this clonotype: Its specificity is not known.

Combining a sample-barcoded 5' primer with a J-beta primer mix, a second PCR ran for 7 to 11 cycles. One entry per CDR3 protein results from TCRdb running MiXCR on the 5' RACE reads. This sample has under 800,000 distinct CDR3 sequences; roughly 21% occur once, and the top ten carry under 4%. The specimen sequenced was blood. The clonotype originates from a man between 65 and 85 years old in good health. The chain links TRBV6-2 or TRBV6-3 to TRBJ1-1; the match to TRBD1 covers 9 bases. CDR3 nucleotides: TGTGCCAGCAGTCCGACAGGGGGGAAAACTGAAGCTTTCTTT. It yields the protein CASSPTGGKTEAFF.